One and the same sample provided the 31 T cell receptor beta chains below, sequenced in a study of blood T cell repertoires in COVID-19. Profiling relied on immunoSEQ multiplex PCR, and the TCRdb table lists in-frame clones only, not all of them. The sample has about 120,000 clones; 80% to 90% are singletons. Sequencing was performed on peripheral blood. These receptor sequences come from a man in his 70s with active or convalescent COVID-19.

This chain uses TRBV2 with TRBJ2-7, with 8 positions matching TRBD1. Germline V gene data show CDR1 as SNHLY and CDR2 as FYNNEI. The CDR3 runs to 14 residues. With V trimmed by 3 bases and J by 2 bases, 3 bases remained unmatched. CDR3 nucleotide sequence: TGTGCCAGCAGTGACTGGACAGGGACCTACGAGCAGTACTTC. The encoded protein is CASSDWTGTYEQYF. Together with reference TRBV2 and TRBJ2-7, the CDR3 gives the full variable domain: EPEVTQTPSHQVTQMGQEVILRCVPISNHLYFYWYRQILGQKVEFLVSFYNNEISEKSEIFDDQFSVERPDGSNFTLKIRSTKLEDSAMYFCASSDWTGTYEQYFGPGTRLTVT.

This chain joins TRBV7-9 and TRBJ2-1; the match to TRBD2 covers 10 bases. Trimming took 4 bases from V and 0 from J; bases not matched to a gene: 9. Germline V gene lookup returns CDR1 SEHNR and CDR2 FQNEAQ (reference sequence). The CDR3 contains 18 residues. DNA for the CDR3: TGTGCCAGCAGCTCGCAGGGGGCTAGCGGGAGCTCCTACAATGAGCAGTTCTTC. Its protein product is CASSSQGASGSSYNEQFF.

The chain has TRBV12-3 or TRBV12-4 and TRBJ1-5; D is perhaps TRBD1 (5 bases). Trimming pared 11 bases from V and 4 bases from J, leaving 12 bases between. The CDR3 is made up of 12 amino acids. The CDR3 DNA follows: TGTGCCTCCTGTCAGGGTAATCAGCCCCAGCATTTT. Translation gives CASCQGNQPQHF.

CDR3: CASSSPGQGAASGGYTF. The CDR3 nucleotides read TGTGCCAGCAGTTCCCCGGGACAGGGGGCCGCATCTGGTGGCTACACCTTC. The rearrangement uses TRBV27 and TRBJ1-2, with 12 bases fitting TRBD1. Germline CDR1 reads MNHEY; CDR2 reads SMNVEV (reference sequence). This CDR3 is 17 amino acids long. V lost 4 bases and J lost 7; bases outside the gene matches: 13.

The chain uses TRBV28 and TRBJ1-6, with D perhaps TRBD1 (5 bases). The CDR3 runs 17 residues. V shed 5 bases and J shed 6 bases, with 20 bases lying between them. Germline assignment: CDR1 MDHEN and CDR2 SYDVKM. CDR3 bases: TGTGCCAGCAGTCCCGGATGGGGCAGGGCCTCTAATTCACCCCTCCACTTT. Its protein product is CASSPGWGRASNSPLHF.

This sequence joins TRBV28 and TRBJ1-1; D gene uncertain. The V gene's germline CDR1 is MDHEN and CDR2 SYDVKM. This CDR3 contains 15 residues. Trimming shortened V by 5 bases and J by 0 bases, and 13 bases separated the two germline ends. CDR3 protein: CASSPPSVMNTEAFF. The CDR3 nucleotides read TGTGCCAGCAGTCCCCCAAGCGTCATGAACACTGAAGCTTTCTTT.

The chain is built from TRBV28 and TRBJ1-2; 9 nucleotides line up with TRBD1. This CDR3 comprises 14 residues. In germline, CDR1 is MDHEN, CDR2 SYDVKM. The trim removed 6 bases at V and 5 bases at J, leaving 7 bases unmatched. CDR3 region: CASSPGTGRYGYTF. The CDR3 region has the DNA TGTGCCAGCAGCCCTGGGACAGGGCGGTATGGCTACACCTTC.

This clone was observed once. J is TRBJ2-5 and V is TRBV9, with D possibly being TRBD2 (5 bases). CDR1 is SGDLS, CDR2 YYNGEE, per germline. CDR3 length: 14 amino acids. V was shortened by 3 bases and J by 0 bases, with 9 bases between the two germline ends. The CDR3 bases are TGTGCCAGCAGCGCCTCCGGGGACCAAGAGACCCAGTACTTC. This encodes CASSASGDQETQYF.

V usage is TRBV10-3 and J usage is TRBJ2-3; TRBD2 aligns across 11 bases. After removal of 6 bases from V and 0 bases from J, the junction contained 2 bases not matched to a gene. There are 15 residues in the CDR3. Germline V gene sequence: CDR1 ENHRY, CDR2 SYGVKD. In nucleotides, the CDR3 is TGTGCCATCAGGACTAGCGGGGCTAGCACAGATACGCAGTATTTT. This sequence encodes CAIRTSGASTDTQYF.

The V and J genes are TRBV6-6 and TRBJ2-2, with a tentative D call TRBD1 (5 bases). The germline V and J ends were trimmed by 6 bases and 1 base, with 9 bases remaining between them. Germline-derived CDR1 and CDR2 are MNHNY and SVGAGI (reference sequence). The CDR3 totals 14 residues. The DNA of the CDR3 is TGTGCCAGCAGACCAGACAGGAACACCGGGGAGCTGTTTTTT. Protein sequence: CASRPDRNTGELFF.

The chain employs TRBV29-1 and TRBJ2-3; tentative D call: TRBD1 (6 bases). The CDR3 is made up of 14 amino acids. The V gene lost 6 bases and the J gene lost 2 bases, with 15 bases spanning the gap. Germline V lookup: CDR1 SQVTM, CDR2 ANQGSEA. This CDR3 is CSVGSGVSTDTQYF. DNA of the CDR3: TGCAGCGTGGGGTCAGGGGTCTCCACAGATACGCAGTATTTT.

This chain uses TRBV29-1 with TRBJ2-1; TRBD1 might be the D (6 bases). Germline CDR1 is SQVTM and CDR2 is ANQGSEA. V gave up 4 bases and J gave up 1 base, with 20 bases separating them. The CDR3 consists of 17 residues. CDR3 amino acids: CSVAPFTGYRSYNEQFF. CDR3 in DNA: TGCAGCGTTGCCCCCTTTACAGGGTACAGGTCCTACAATGAGCAGTTCTTC.

The V and J genes are TRBV28 and TRBJ1-6, with 7 bases matching TRBD1. Germline loops: CDR1 MDHEN, CDR2 SYDVKM. This CDR3 contains 15 residues. V gave up 5 bases and J gave up 9 bases; unmatched junction bases: 10. The CDR3 sequence is CASSPLTGAISPLHF. In DNA, the CDR3 is TGTGCCAGCAGTCCTCTTACAGGGGCCATTTCACCCCTCCACTTT.

This sequence joins TRBV5-8 and TRBJ1-1; the D is unclear. The CDR3 extends over 13 amino acids. CDR1 is SGHTS and CDR2 is YDEGEE in the germline V gene. The V end was cut by 4 bases, the J end by 4 bases, with 11 bases between. Here the CDR3 DNA reads TGTGCCAGCAGCCCGTGGGGAGGCACTGAAGCTTTCTTT. This gives the protein CASSPWGGTEAFF. Full variable domain (rest looked up from reference TRBV5-8 and TRBJ1-1): EAGVTQSPTHLIKTRGQQATLRCSPISGHTSVYWYQQALGLGLQFLLWYDEGEERNRGNFPPRFSGRQFPNYSSELNVNALELEDSALYLCASSPWGGTEAFFGQGTRLTVV.

J is TRBJ2-3 and V is TRBV5-1; weak D call: TRBD2 (6 bases). CDR1 is SGHRS and CDR2 is YFSETQ in the germline V gene. The CDR3 consists of 14 residues. V was trimmed by 2 bases and J by 4 bases, leaving 11 bases between them. The CDR3 region has the DNA TGCGCCAGCAGCTTAGGGACTCCCCCAGATACGCAGTATTTT. Residues: CASSLGTPPDTQYF.

The chain uses TRBV18 and TRBJ1-2; no firm D call. Trimming took off 3 bases at V and 3 bases at J, with 8 bases between the two ends. CDR1 is KGHSH, CDR2 LQKENI, per germline. This CDR3 comprises 13 residues. The CDR3: CASSPMGDYGYTF. The DNA for the CDR3 is TGTGCCAGCTCACCCATGGGAGACTATGGCTACACCTTC. Combining the CDR3 with reference TRBV18 and TRBJ1-2 gives the whole variable domain NAGVMQNPRHLVRRRGQEARLRCSPMKGHSHVYWYRQLPEEGLKFMVYLQKENIIDESGMPKERFSAEFPKEGPSILRIQQVVRGDSAAYFCASSPMGDYGYTFGSGTRLTVV.

This chain joins TRBV19 and TRBJ1-5, with D perhaps TRBD1 (5 bases). The V end was cut by 2 bases, the J end by 4 bases, with 9 bases between. The CDR3 consists of 14 residues. Germline CDR1 is LNHDA and CDR2 is SQIVND (reference sequence). CDR3: CASSIPAGNQPQHF. In nucleotides, the CDR3 is TGTGCCAGTAGTATACCGGCAGGGAATCAGCCCCAGCATTTT.

The rearrangement joins TRBV6-5 to TRBJ1-2; D unresolved. Trimming stripped 0 bases from V and 8 bases from J, with 16 bases between. The CDR3 runs to 15 residues. From germline, CDR1 is MNHEY and CDR2 SVGAGI. The CDR3 DNA reads TGTGCCAGCAGTTACTCGGGCTATTCGGTACTGGGCTACACCTTC. Protein: CASSYSGYSVLGYTF.

DNA for the CDR3: TGTGCCAGCAGTTATGACAGGGGGGGAGGCTATGGCTACACCTTC. This codes for CASSYDRGGGYGYTF. The V call is TRBV27, the J call TRBJ1-2, with 9 nucleotides matching TRBD1. Trimming took 4 bases from V and 4 from J; bases not matched to a gene: 7. Germline V gene data show CDR1 as MNHEY and CDR2 as SMNVEV (reference sequence). CDR3 length: 15 amino acids.

This rearrangement joins TRBV5-1 to TRBJ2-1, with 10 bases aligning to TRBD2. The CDR3 runs to 16 residues. V lost 0 bases to trimming and J lost 3 bases; unmatched junction nucleotides: 3. Germline lookup yields CDR1 SGHRS and CDR2 YFSETQ. CDR3 protein: CASSLDPSGGYNEQFF. The CDR3 coding sequence is TGCGCCAGCAGCTTGGATCCTAGCGGGGGCTACAATGAGCAGTTCTTC.

The chain joins TRBV11-2 to TRBJ2-7; 8 bases are a match to TRBD2. CDR3 length: 15 amino acids. V lost 1 base, J lost 3 bases, and 5 bases stayed unmatched. The germline CDR1 and CDR2 sequences are SGHAT and FQNNGV. CDR3 in amino acids: CASSLGLAGNYEQYF. In DNA, the CDR3 is TGTGCCAGCAGCTTAGGGCTAGCGGGTAACTACGAGCAGTACTTC. Variable domain in full (rest from reference TRBV11-2 and TRBJ2-7): EAGVAQSPRYKIIEKRQSVAFWCNPISGHATLYWYQQILGQGPKLLIQFQNNGVVDDSQLPKDRFSAERLKGVDSTLKIQPAKLEDSAVYLCASSLGLAGNYEQYFGPGTRLTVT.

The rearrangement links TRBV7-9 to TRBJ2-7; perhaps TRBD2 as D (6 bases). The CDR3 runs 12 residues. Trimming left V 8 bases short and J 0 bases short, with 8 bases between. CDR1 and CDR2 (germline): SEHNR, FQNEAQ (reference sequence). The CDR3 nucleotides read TGTGCCAGCGGGGGGTTCTCCTACGAGCAGTACTTC. Amino acid sequence: CASGGFSYEQYF.

The gene calls are TRBV27 and TRBJ1-6; 7 bases map to TRBD1. The V and J ends lost 3 bases and 12 bases, in that order; junction bases with no gene match: 5. The CDR3 contains 13 residues. In germline, CDR1 is MNHEY, CDR2 SMNVEV (reference sequence). The CDR3 protein is CASSLDRFGPLHF. CDR3 DNA: TGTGCCAGCAGTTTGGACAGGTTTGGACCCCTCCACTTT.

In its sample, this clone was seen a few times. The V call is TRBV27, the J call TRBJ2-7, with D hard to call. Per the germline V gene, CDR1 is MNHEY and CDR2 is SMNVEV (reference sequence). This CDR3 comprises 13 residues. The V and J ends lost 3 bases and 6 bases respectively, with 12 bases between them. The CDR3 DNA sequence: TGTGCCAGCAGTTTCCTAACTTACGGCGAGCAGTACTTC. Its protein is CASSFLTYGEQYF.

The chain links TRBV19 to TRBJ1-1; 8 bases are shared with TRBD1. Per germline, CDR1 LNHDA and CDR2 SQIVND (reference sequence). With V trimmed by 3 bases and J by 1 base, 4 bases remained unmatched. The CDR3 loop spans 15 amino acids. Here the CDR3 reads CASSISGQGNTEAFF. For the CDR3, the DNA is TGTGCCAGTAGTATCTCCGGACAGGGGAACACTGAAGCTTTCTTT.

The chain uses TRBV28 and TRBJ2-1; D might be TRBD1 (5 bases). V shed 5 bases and J shed 4 bases, with 15 bases lying between them. CDR1 and CDR2 (germline): MDHEN, SYDVKM. The CDR3 extends over 15 amino acids. The CDR3 is CASSRQGIKYNEQFF. The DNA for the CDR3 is TGTGCCAGCAGTAGGCAGGGAATCAAATACAATGAGCAGTTCTTC.

V usage is TRBV7-9 and J usage is TRBJ2-5; 8 positions match TRBD2. The J segment lost 9 bases and the V segment lost 6 bases, leaving 18 bases of the junction unmatched. CDR3 length equals 16 residues. The V gene's germline CDR1 is SEHNR and CDR2 FQNEAQ (reference sequence). CDR3 DNA sequence: TGTGCCAGCAGTCTACCCTCTCCGGCCGGGGGGGAGGCCCAGTACTTC. It yields the protein CASSLPSPAGGEAQYF.

The gene calls are TRBV7-2 and TRBJ2-3, with D possibly TRBD2 on 6 matching bases. Trimming left V 3 bases short and J 0 bases short, with 13 bases between. There are 16 residues in the CDR3. The germline gives CDR1 SGHTA, CDR2 FQGNSA. This chain's CDR3 is CASSFRWAGSTDTQYF. DNA of the CDR3: TGTGCCAGCAGCTTCCGTTGGGCGGGAAGCACAGATACGCAGTATTTT. Combining the CDR3 with reference TRBV7-2 and TRBJ2-3 gives the whole variable domain GAGVSQSPSNKVTEKGKDVELRCDPISGHTALYWYRQSLGQGLEFLIYFQGNSAPDKSGLPSDRFSAERTGGSVSTLTIQRTQQEDSAVYLCASSFRWAGSTDTQYFGPGTRLTVL.

The chain is built from TRBV28 and TRBJ2-2, with 8 nucleotides matching TRBD1. The CDR3 spans 16 residues. Per germline, CDR1 MDHEN and CDR2 SYDVKM. The J segment lost 0 bases and the V segment lost 4 bases, leaving 4 bases of the junction unmatched. The CDR3 is CASSSTGDPNTGELFF. Written as DNA, the CDR3 is TGTGCCAGCAGTTCGACAGGGGACCCGAACACCGGGGAGCTGTTTTTT.

The V gene is TRBV30, the J gene TRBJ2-3, with a weak D call TRBD1 (5 bases). The CDR3 contains 12 residues. V was pared by 2 bases and J by 6 bases, with 9 bases between. In germline, CDR1 is GTSNPN, CDR2 SVGIG (reference sequence). This chain's CDR3 is CAWSKGPDTQYF. In DNA form, the CDR3 reads TGTGCCTGGAGTAAGGGGCCCGATACGCAGTATTTT.

Here the CDR3 reads CASSLSGVGQPQHF. CDR3 DNA: TGTGCCAGCAGTTTGTCGGGGGTTGGTCAGCCCCAGCATTTT. This rearrangement joins TRBV28 to TRBJ1-5; D possibly corresponds to TRBD1 (5 bases). Germline loops: CDR1 MDHEN, CDR2 SYDVKM. V dropped 3 bases and J dropped 6 bases, with 12 bases sitting between them. The CDR3 totals 14 residues. The full variable domain, with the rest looked up from reference TRBV28 and TRBJ1-5, is DVKVTQSSRYLVKRTGEKVFLECVQDMDHENMFWYRQDPGLGLRLIYFSYDVKMKEKGDIPEGYSVSREKKERFSLILESASTNQTSMYLCASSLSGVGQPQHFGDGTRLSIL.